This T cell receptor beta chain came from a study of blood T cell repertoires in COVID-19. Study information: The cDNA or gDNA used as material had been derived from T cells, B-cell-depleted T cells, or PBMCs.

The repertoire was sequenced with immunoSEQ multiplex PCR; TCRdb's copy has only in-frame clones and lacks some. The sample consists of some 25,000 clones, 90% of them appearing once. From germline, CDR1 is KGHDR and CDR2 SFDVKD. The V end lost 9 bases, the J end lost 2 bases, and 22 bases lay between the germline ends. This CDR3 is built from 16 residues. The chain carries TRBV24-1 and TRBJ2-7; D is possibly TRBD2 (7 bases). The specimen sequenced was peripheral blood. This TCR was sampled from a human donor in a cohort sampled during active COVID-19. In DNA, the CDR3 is TGTGCCACCCAGGGGAGAAGCGGGACTAACCCCTACGAGCAGTACTTC. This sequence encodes CATQGRSGTNPYEQYF.